This is a list of T cell receptor beta chains from one sample in a study of shared clonotypes between healthy human individuals. Measured with immunoSEQ multiplex PCR; TCRdb has only the in-frame clones, and not every one. Of 2 million to 2.5 million clones in the sample, approximately 95% are singletons; the top ten hold approximately 1.2%. The sample was naive CD8+ T cells sorted from blood. The receptor source for this set is a man younger than 35 in good health. The CDR3 runs from the conserved cysteine through the conserved F or W. Fields, in order: J gene, V gene, clone size, D gene, CDR3 protein, CDR3 DNA. The D gene is left open where the match is weak. Expanded clones are given a class, and other clones once, few, many or no size at all.

>TRBJ2-7|TRBV27|NA|TRBD2
CASSPPGLAREQYF
TGTGCCAGCAGCCCGCCGGGACTAGCGAGGGAGCAGTACTTC
>TRBJ1-2|TRBV7-9|NA|NA
CASSFEGNGYTF
TGTGCCAGCAGCTTCGAGGGAAATGGCTACACCTTC
>TRBJ2-7|TRBV5-6|NA|NA
CASSDSSSYEQYF
TGTGCCAGCAGTGACAGTAGCTCCTACGAGCAGTACTTC
>TRBJ1-1|TRBV5-1|NA|NA
CASRETGRGGNTEAFF
TGCGCCAGCAGGGAAACAGGGCGAGGGGGGAACACTGAAGCTTTCTTT
>TRBJ2-1|TRBV5-6|NA|NA
CASSLGWANEQFF
TGTGCCAGCAGCTTGGGCTGGGCCAATGAGCAGTTCTTC
>TRBJ1-4|TRBV11-2|NA|NA
CASSLDGEGMAEKLFF
TGTGCCAGCAGCTTAGATGGGGAGGGTATGGCTGAAAAACTGTTTTTT
>TRBJ2-7|TRBV5-6|NA|NA
CASSPGGHSSYEQYF
TGTGCCAGCAGCCCGGGGGGACACAGCTCCTACGAGCAGTACTTC
>TRBJ2-3|TRBV13|NA|NA
CASSLQGASTDTQYF
TGTGCCAGCAGCTTACAGGGTGCTAGCACAGATACGCAGTATTTT
>TRBJ1-2|TRBV6-6|once|NA
CASSPDIYGYTF
TGTGCCAGCAGTCCCGACATCTATGGCTACACCTTC
>TRBJ1-1|TRBV19|NA|TRBD1
CASLQGWLNTEAFF
TGTGCCAGCCTACAGGGGTGGCTGAACACTGAAGCTTTCTTT
>TRBJ2-1|TRBV4-1|NA|TRBD2
CASSHLSGGARNEQFF
TGCGCCAGCAGCCACCTTAGCGGGGGGGCGAGGAATGAGCAGTTCTTC
>TRBJ2-5|TRBV7-9|NA|TRBD1
CASSYITGTGGISGETQYF
TGTGCCAGCAGCTACATAACCGGGACAGGGGGAATCTCAGGGGAGACCCAGTACTTC
>TRBJ1-2|TRBV6-5|NA|NA
CASSYSEGTLGYGYTF
TGTGCCAGCAGTTACTCGGAAGGGACCCTTGGCTATGGCTACACCTTC
>TRBJ2-1|TRBV27|NA|NA
CASSLSFPSSYNEQFF
TGTGCCAGCAGTTTATCGTTCCCGAGCTCCTACAATGAGCAGTTCTTC
>TRBJ1-1|TRBV6-6|once|NA
CASSYSPREVKTEAFF
TGTGCCAGCAGTTACTCCCCCAGGGAGGTCAAGACTGAAGCTTTCTTT
>TRBJ2-3|TRBV5-8|NA|NA
CASRISTDTQYF
TGTGCCAGCAGAATTTCGACAGATACGCAGTATTTT
>TRBJ1-2|TRBV11-2|NA|TRBD1
CASSLDGTGFYGYTF
TGTGCCAGCAGCTTAGACGGGACAGGGTTCTATGGCTACACCTTC
>TRBJ2-6|TRBV30|NA|TRBD2
CAWSTLGGVGANVLTF
TGTGCCTGGAGTACCCTTGGGGGGGTAGGGGCCAACGTCCTGACTTTC
>TRBJ1-1|TRBV4-1|NA|NA
CASSQARPRGMNTEAFF
TGCGCCAGCAGCCAAGCTCGACCCAGGGGCATGAACACTGAAGCTTTCTTT
>TRBJ2-7|TRBV28|NA|NA
CASSFRTANFYEQYF
TGTGCCAGCAGTTTCCGGACAGCCAACTTCTACGAGCAGTACTTC
>TRBJ1-2|TRBV7-9|NA|NA
CASSLAGENYGYTF
TGTGCCAGCAGCTTAGCGGGAGAAAACTATGGCTACACCTTC
>TRBJ2-3|TRBV13|NA|TRBD2
CASSLRAGAGDTQYF
TGTGCCAGCAGCTTACGAGCGGGAGCTGGAGATACGCAGTATTTT
>TRBJ2-3|TRBV5-4|once|NA
CASSLFGGATDTQYF
TGTGCCAGCAGCTTGTTCGGGGGCGCAACAGATACGCAGTATTTT